The 3 T cell receptor beta chains below all came from one sample that was sequenced in a study of Graves' ophthalmopathy and Graves' hyperthyroidism. TCR beta CDR3 regions were amplified from RNA transcripts. RT-PCR was first run with HTBI primers, then multiplex PCR in a second round. One entry per CDR3 protein, called by TCRdb with MiXCR from the multiplex PCR reads. The sample yields about 740,000 distinct CDR3 sequences, approximately 40% seen once. Sequencing was carried out using peripheral blood. Receptors were obtained from an adult man with Graves' ophthalmopathy.

This clonotype has a count of ten or more. The rearrangement links TRBV5-1 to TRBJ1-5; D is unresolved. Per the germline V gene, CDR1 is SGHRS and CDR2 is YFSETQ. The CDR3 has 15 amino acids. V lost 4 bases, J lost 6 bases, and 17 bases lay in between. For the CDR3, the DNA is TGCGCCAGCAGCCCGACCGACGGGAGCGGTCAGCCCCAGCATTTT. This translates into CASSPTDGSGQPQHF.

The chain joins TRBV6-5 to TRBJ2-5; D gene unclear. This CDR3 has 14 residues. V was clipped by 0 bases and J by 0 bases, with 5 bases between them. The germline CDR1 and CDR2 sequences are MNHEY and SVGAGI. This CDR3 reads CASSYSHNQETQYF. The CDR3 DNA sequence: TGTGCCAGCAGTTACTCTCACAACCAAGAGACCCAGTACTTC.

With regard to this clonotype: Given a much more abundant clone one base away, this may be a read error. This likely comes from a read error, as the CDR3 has no conserved phenylalanine or tryptophan at its end. The CDR3: CATSEGTALQETQYL. The CDR3 DNA sequence: TGTGCCACCAGTGAAGGTACCGCTTTACAAGAGACCCAGTACCTC. V is TRBV24-1 and J is TRBJ2-5; D call uncertain. The germline V gene has CDR1 KGHDR and CDR2 SFDVKD. CDR3 size: 15 residues. V lost 4 bases to trimming and J lost 2 bases, with 13 bases between them.